Listed here are 21 T cell receptor beta chains from one sample, sequenced in a study of blood T cell repertoires in COVID-19. Here immunoSEQ multiplex PCR was the method, and the copy in TCRdb shows in-frame clones only, minus some. Here the sample spans under 300,000 clones, 92% being singletons. The source material was peripheral blood. The receptors shown here come from a man aged 25 to 40 with COVID-19, enrolled during active disease.

This chain joins TRBV9 and TRBJ2-5; TRBD1 matches 10 bases. This CDR3 has 15 residues. The V and J ends lost 3 bases and 4 bases, in that order; junction bases with no gene match: 6. Germline V lookup: CDR1 SGDLS, CDR2 YYNGEE. The DNA of the CDR3 is TGTGCCAGCAGCGCCCTTGACAGGGGGCTAGAGACCCAGTACTTC. It specifies CASSALDRGLETQYF.

This chain's CDR3 is CASRDRDREIYGYTF. CDR3 nucleotides: TGTGCAAGTCGCGACCGGGACAGGGAAATCTATGGCTACACCTTC. The chain joins TRBV12-2 to TRBJ1-2; no DNA check was done on the table's D call, TRBD1. TRBV12-2 is a pseudogene. The length of the CDR3 is 15 residues.

This clone was recorded only once. The chain has TRBV19 and TRBJ2-3, with D possibly matching TRBD2 (5 bases). Trimming left V 7 bases short and J 0 bases short, with 8 bases between. In germline, CDR1 is LNHDA, CDR2 SQIVND (reference sequence). The CDR3 contains 13 residues. CDR3 region: CASNPGSTDTQYF. The CDR3 bases are TGTGCCAGTAACCCGGGGAGCACAGATACGCAGTATTTT.

V gene TRBV5-1 combines with J gene TRBJ1-4, with 8 positions matching TRBD1. CDR1 and CDR2 (germline): SGHRS, YFSETQ. The CDR3 totals 15 residues. V was clipped by 0 bases and J by 5 bases; unmatched bases: 3. The CDR3 region is CASSLGGQVNEKLFF. DNA for the CDR3: TGCGCCAGCAGCTTGGGGGGACAGGTGAATGAAAAACTGTTTTTT. The variable domain in full, completed from reference TRBV5-1 and TRBJ1-4, reads KAGVTQTPRYLIKTRGQQVTLSCSPISGHRSVSWYQQTPGQGLQFLFEYFSETQRNKGNFPGRFSGRQFSNSRSEMNVSTLELGDSALYLCASSLGGQVNEKLFFGSGTQLSVL.

This clone showed up just once. This rearrangement joins TRBV15 to TRBJ1-5; D gene unclear. V was cut by 0 bases and J by 5 bases, with 5 bases left in between. There are 13 residues in the CDR3. Germline CDR1 LNHNV, CDR2 YYDKDF (reference sequence). This chain's CDR3 is CATSRDQDQPQHF. CDR3 nucleotide sequence: TGTGCCACCAGCAGAGATCAGGATCAGCCCCAGCATTTT.

The rearrangement joins TRBV6-5 to TRBJ1-3, with a possible D match to TRBD1 (6 bases). The CDR3 is made up of 15 amino acids. Germline V CDR1 and CDR2: MNHEY, SVGAGI. The V and J ends lost 7 bases and 0 bases respectively, with 13 bases between them. The CDR3 reads CASTTGDLSGNTIYF. The DNA for the CDR3 is TGTGCCAGCACGACAGGAGACCTCTCTGGAAACACCATATATTTT.

V gene TRBV30 combines with J gene TRBJ2-7; 11 nucleotides agree with TRBD1. V shed 5 bases, J shed 6 bases, and the junction held 15 bases outside the gene matches. Germline lookup yields CDR1 GTSNPN and CDR2 SVGIG (reference sequence). The length of the CDR3 is 16 residues. CDR3 residues: CAWGTKTGTGGSEQYF. Written as DNA, the CDR3 is TGTGCCTGGGGTACCAAAACCGGGACAGGGGGAAGCGAGCAGTACTTC. The full variable domain, completed using reference TRBV30 and TRBJ2-7, is SQTIHQWPATLVQPVGSPLSLECTVEGTSNPNLYWYRQAAGRGLQLLFYSVGIGQISSEVPQNLSASRPQDRQFILSSKKLLLSDSGFYLCAWGTKTGTGGSEQYFGPGTRLTVT.

The chain has TRBV2 and TRBJ2-1; 8 bases fit TRBD2. Trimming removed 7 bases from V and 0 bases from J; junction bases left unmatched: 8. Germline values: CDR1 SNHLY, CDR2 FYNNEI. This CDR3 spans 16 amino acids. CDR3 DNA: TGTGCCAGCATTCGTAGCGGGGTGAGCTCCTACAATGAGCAGTTCTTC. Its protein product is CASIRSGVSSYNEQFF.

This clone appeared a single time. The chain couples TRBV6-5 to TRBJ1-1, with D possibly TRBD1 on 6 matching bases. Germline assignment: CDR1 MNHEY and CDR2 SVGAGI. V gave up 2 bases and J gave up 5 bases, with 18 bases separating them. This CDR3 region has 16 residues. The CDR3 region is CASSYRDPRGGTEAFF. CDR3 DNA sequence: TGTGCCAGCAGTTACAGGGACCCCAGGGGAGGGACTGAAGCTTTCTTT.

The sample holds one count of this clone. J is TRBJ1-4 and V is TRBV3-1 (or the pseudogene TRBV3-2), with D hard to call. Looked up from germline, CDR1 is LGHDT and CDR2 is YNNKEL (reference sequence). The CDR3 contains 15 residues. Deletions cut 1 base from V and 4 bases from J, with 10 bases between. Here the CDR3 DNA reads TGTGCCAGCAGCCAAGTCATTAGTGATAATGAAAAACTGTTTTTT. Translating gives CASSQVISDNEKLFF.

CDR3 sequence reads: CASRSGGSSYEQYF. CDR3 sequence (DNA): TGTGCCAGCAGAAGCGGGGGTAGCTCCTACGAGCAGTACTTC. This chain joins TRBV6-5 and TRBJ2-7, with 8 bases fitting TRBD2. J was trimmed by 0 bases and V by 6 bases; bases with no gene match: 4. The germline V gene encodes CDR1 MNHEY and CDR2 SVGAGI. There are 14 residues in the CDR3.

This sequence joins TRBV7-3 and TRBJ2-1; 9 bases fit TRBD2. CDR1 SGHTA and CDR2 FQGTGA come from the germline V gene. This CDR3 is built from 15 residues. V was pared by 5 bases and J by 5 bases, with 7 bases of the junction left unmatched. The CDR3 spells CASSPRGGAHNEQFF. The DNA of the CDR3 is TGTGCCAGCAGCCCCCGCGGGGGGGCACACAATGAGCAGTTCTTC.

The V gene is TRBV3-1 (or the pseudogene TRBV3-2), the J gene TRBJ1-6; D is undetermined. Between the trimmed V and J ends, which lost 1 base and 7 bases, there was a span of 5 bases. The CDR3 runs to 13 residues. Germline-derived CDR1 and CDR2 are LGHDT and YNNKEL (reference sequence). The CDR3 sequence is CASSQAENSPLHF. The CDR3 coding sequence is TGTGCCAGCAGCCAAGCGGAGAATTCACCCCTCCACTTT.

This chain connects TRBV7-3 to TRBJ1-1, with a weak D call TRBD1 (5 bases). V was cut by 1 base and J by 2 bases, with 14 bases left in between. The CDR3 length is 16 residues. Germline CDR1 SGHTA, CDR2 FQGTGA. CDR3 in amino acids: CASSLNSRGINTEAFF. DNA of the CDR3: TGTGCCAGCAGCTTAAACAGTCGGGGGATAAACACTGAAGCTTTCTTT.

This rearrangement joins TRBV25-1 to TRBJ2-7; the match to TRBD1 covers 8 bases. This CDR3 spans 18 amino acids. V lost 3 bases, J lost 0 bases, and 13 bases stayed unmatched. Germline V CDR1 and CDR2: MGHDK, SYGVNS. CDR3 sequence: CASSDPGTGGTISYEQYF. The DNA for the CDR3 is TGTGCCAGCAGTGACCCAGGGACAGGCGGCACTATCTCCTACGAGCAGTACTTC.

As for this clone: This specimen includes other DNA sequences encoding the same CDR3. This chain joins TRBV6-1 and TRBJ2-7; TRBD1 might be the D (6 bases). The CDR3 contains 12 residues. V lost 3 bases to trimming and J lost 3 bases, with 6 bases between them. Germline CDR1 reads MNHNS; CDR2 reads SASEGT. The CDR3, as DNA: TGTGCCAGCAGTGAGACAGGCTACGAGCAGTACTTC. Encoded protein: CASSETGYEQYF.

This chain joins TRBV2 and TRBJ1-1; a weak D match, TRBD1 (6 bases). The CDR3 loop spans 17 amino acids. Germline V gene sequence: CDR1 SNHLY, CDR2 FYNNEI. V gave up 2 bases and J gave up 0 bases, with 16 bases separating them. CDR3 residues: CASSEPQAGELNTEAFF. DNA for the CDR3: TGTGCCAGCAGTGAACCCCAGGCAGGGGAGCTGAACACTGAAGCTTTCTTT.

The chain recombines TRBV11-2 with TRBJ2-3; TRBD2 agrees at 12 bases. Trimming removed 5 bases from V and 4 bases from J; junction bases left unmatched: 7. Germline CDR1 is SGHAT and CDR2 is FQNNGV. This CDR3 comprises 16 residues. CDR3 bases: TGTGCCAGCAGCCCCGGGTCTAGCGGGGGGGCAGATACGCAGTATTTT. Its translation is CASSPGSSGGADTQYF.

Turning to this clone: Other DNA sequences in this sample translate to the same CDR3. The CDR3 loop reads CASGKGAYNEQFF. The CDR3, as DNA: TGTGCCAGCGGAAAGGGGGCCTACAATGAGCAGTTCTTC. The chain couples TRBV6-5 to TRBJ2-1, with a tentative D call TRBD1 (6 bases). Per the germline V gene, CDR1 is MNHEY and CDR2 is SVGAGI. V lost 8 bases, J lost 2 bases, and 10 bases lay in between. The CDR3 covers 13 residues.

V usage is TRBV5-1 and J usage is TRBJ2-7; possibly TRBD1 for D (5 bases). Trimming took 3 bases from V and 0 from J, leaving 19 bases between them. CDR1 is SGHRS and CDR2 is YFSETQ in the germline V gene. There are 17 residues in the CDR3. CDR3 amino acids: CASSSIHRQTSSYEQYF. CDR3 bases: TGCGCCAGCAGCTCAATTCACCGACAGACCAGCTCCTACGAGCAGTACTTC.

The chain links TRBV24-1 to TRBJ2-1; 14 bases align to TRBD2. The CDR3 extends over 17 amino acids. The germline V gene has CDR1 KGHDR and CDR2 SFDVKD. Losses at the gene ends were 4 bases for V and 5 bases for J; bases not matched to a gene: 6. DNA for the CDR3: TGTGCCACCAGTGACCGTAGGACTAGCGGGGGGCACAATGAGCAGTTCTTC. Its translation is CATSDRRTSGGHNEQFF.